Below are 24 T cell receptor beta chains sequenced from a single sample in a study of graft-versus-host responses after intestinal transplantation. This table comes from immunoSEQ multiplex PCR, and its TCRdb copy is limited to in-frame clones, with some not included. The table shows 130,000 to 150,000 clones, with around 90% occurring only once. These TCRs' antigens remain unknown. The sequencing here drew on unstimulated CD4+ T cells sorted from spleen or lymph node cells, taken before intestinal transplant. The receptors shown here come from a human donor who received an intestinal transplant.

CDR3 sequence (DNA): TGCAGTGCTAGCCCGCTGGGTGGCTACACCTTC. Translating it yields CSASPLGGYTF. The V and J genes are TRBV20-1 and TRBJ1-2; D not resolved. The CDR3 contains 11 residues. From germline, CDR1 is DFQATT and CDR2 SNEGSKA (reference sequence). V lost 3 bases to trimming and J lost 7 bases, with 9 bases between them.

The rearrangement links TRBV9 to TRBJ2-2; D unclear. Germline V CDR1 and CDR2: SGDLS, YYNGEE. The CDR3 length is 12 residues. V was pared by 4 bases and J by 3 bases, with 4 bases between. The CDR3: CASSPDTGELFF. As DNA, the CDR3 is TGTGCCAGCAGCCCTGACACCGGGGAGCTGTTTTTT.

This clone occurred once. J is TRBJ1-1 and V is TRBV28, with D unclear. There are 11 residues in the CDR3. Per the germline V gene, CDR1 is MDHEN and CDR2 is SYDVKM. V was pared by 6 bases and J by 8 bases, with 10 bases between. CDR3 coding DNA: TGTGCCAGCAGAGCGAATACCGAAGCTTTCTTT. This encodes CASRANTEAFF.

The chain recombines TRBV7-9 with TRBJ2-2; possible D gene TRBD2, 5 bases. CDR1 is SEHNR and CDR2 is FQNEAQ in the germline V gene (reference sequence). The CDR3 is 16 amino acids. Trimming removed 10 bases from V and 2 bases from J, with 20 bases in between. CDR3 sequence: CAIPRYQRSNTGELFF. As DNA, the CDR3 is TGTGCCATCCCGAGATATCAGCGGTCAAACACCGGGGAGCTGTTTTTT.

The V gene is TRBV2, the J gene TRBJ1-1; D is unclear. Trimming removed 8 bases at V and 5 bases at J, with 6 bases between. Germline CDR1 reads SNHLY; CDR2 reads FYNNEI. This CDR3 is built from 10 residues. The CDR3 region has the DNA TGTGCCAGCGAGAGGACTGAAGCTTTCTTT. This codes for CASERTEAFF.

This sequence joins TRBV4-2 and TRBJ2-2; D is possibly TRBD2 (5 bases). V lost 1 base, J lost 4 bases, and 10 bases lay in between. Germline CDR1 and CDR2: LGHNA and YNFKEQ. The CDR3 is made up of 15 amino acids. The CDR3 sequence is CASSQGGRGTGELFF. The CDR3 DNA reads as TGTGCCAGCAGCCAAGGAGGGCGTGGCACCGGGGAGCTGTTTTTT.

The CDR3 nucleotides read TGTGCCAGCAGCCCGCGGGACAGCAGCTTTTACAATGAGCAGTTCTTC. Its translation: CASSPRDSSFYNEQFF. The chain has TRBV7-3 and TRBJ2-1; the D gene is possibly TRBD1 (7 bases). The V and J ends lost 5 bases and 4 bases respectively, with 18 bases between them. This CDR3 contains 16 residues. Looked up from germline, CDR1 is SGHTA and CDR2 is FQGTGA.

This chain links TRBV6-5 with TRBJ2-5; 9 bases are shared with TRBD2. This CDR3 region has 16 residues. The trim removed 0 bases at V and 5 bases at J, leaving 7 bases unmatched. Germline values: CDR1 MNHEY, CDR2 SVGAGI. CDR3 sequence (DNA): TGTGCCAGCAGTTACTCTAGCGGGAGCCCAGGGGAGACCCAGTACTTC. Translated: CASSYSSGSPGETQYF.

This chain joins TRBV5-1 and TRBJ2-7; maybe TRBD2 (6 bases). V gave up 0 bases and J gave up 7 bases, with 20 bases separating them. Per germline, CDR1 SGHRS and CDR2 YFSETQ. CDR3 length: 16 residues. The CDR3 DNA sequence: TGCGCCAGCAGCTTGGGAGGGACGGGAGTACGTATGGAGCAGTACTTC. It yields the protein CASSLGGTGVRMEQYF.

The rearrangement uses TRBV27 and TRBJ2-2, with TRBD1 as a possible D gene (5 bases). Germline CDR1 is MNHEY and CDR2 is SMNVEV (reference sequence). The CDR3 is 15 residues long. V was shortened by 2 bases and J by 1 base, with 8 bases between the two germline ends. CDR3 coding DNA: TGTGCCAGCAGTTTACAGGGTGGGAACACCGGGGAGCTGTTTTTT. Translation: CASSLQGGNTGELFF.

The chain links TRBV5-1 to TRBJ2-1, with TRBD1 identical over 9 bases. The CDR3 extends over 17 amino acids. Germline V gene sequence: CDR1 SGHRS, CDR2 YFSETQ. Trimming at V came to 4 bases and at J to 4 bases, leaving 12 bases not matched to a gene. Here the CDR3 DNA reads TGCGCCAGCAGCGACGAACCGGGACAGGGTAGTTACAATGAGCAGTTCTTC. Protein: CASSDEPGQGSYNEQFF. The variable domain in full, completed from reference TRBV5-1 and TRBJ2-1, reads KAGVTQTPRYLIKTRGQQVTLSCSPISGHRSVSWYQQTPGQGLQFLFEYFSETQRNKGNFPGRFSGRQFSNSRSEMNVSTLELGDSALYLCASSDEPGQGSYNEQFFGPGTRLTVL.

This rearrangement joins TRBV29-1 to TRBJ2-6; D possibly matches TRBD1 or TRBD2 (5 bases each). Germline V gene sequence: CDR1 SQVTM, CDR2 ANQGSEA. V was clipped by 4 bases and J by 4 bases, with 11 bases between them. This CDR3 region has 14 residues. This CDR3 reads CSVGRGPGANVLTF. DNA of the CDR3: TGCAGCGTTGGAAGGGGACCCGGGGCCAACGTCCTGACTTTC.

V and J are TRBV27 and TRBJ2-7, with 8 bases lining up with TRBD1. After removal of 1 base from V and 4 bases from J, the junction contained 6 bases not matched to a gene. Germline V gene sequence: CDR1 MNHEY, CDR2 SMNVEV (reference sequence). The CDR3 runs 15 residues. The CDR3 sequence: CASSLLQDRVYEQYF. The CDR3 nucleotides read TGTGCCAGCAGTTTATTACAGGACAGGGTTTACGAGCAGTACTTC.

This clone has just one count. The chain carries TRBV19 and TRBJ1-2, with D unclear. The CDR3 runs to 12 residues. CDR1 is LNHDA, CDR2 SQIVND, per germline (reference sequence). Trimming left V 5 bases short and J 8 bases short, with 12 bases between. The CDR3 region has the DNA TGTGCCAGTAGTCCCCGACAAAGCGGCTACACCTTC. The encoded protein is CASSPRQSGYTF.

The chain is built from TRBV11-3 and TRBJ2-1; the D is unclear. V lost 1 base and J lost 6, with 7 bases in between. CDR1 and CDR2 (germline): SGHNT, YENEEA. The CDR3 loop spans 13 amino acids. Here the CDR3 reads CASSLGFPNEQFF. The CDR3 DNA sequence: TGTGCCAGCAGCTTAGGATTTCCCAATGAGCAGTTCTTC.

The chain joins TRBV7-9 to TRBJ1-2; TRBD1 matches 8 bases. Germline CDR1 is SEHNR and CDR2 is FQNEAQ (reference sequence). V was pared by 5 bases and J by 4 bases, with 3 bases of the junction left unmatched. The CDR3 has 13 residues. CDR3 loop: CASSPDRGYGYTF. CDR3 nucleotide sequence: TGTGCCAGCAGCCCAGACAGGGGCTATGGCTACACCTTC.

This clone was counted once. CDR3 sequence reads: CASSLVGQARPYEQYF. CDR3 DNA sequence: TGTGCCAGCAGTTTAGTGGGCCAGGCGAGACCCTACGAGCAGTACTTC. V and J are TRBV27 and TRBJ2-7; no clear D gene. The V end lost 2 bases, the J end lost 2 bases, and 16 bases lay between the germline ends. The CDR3 extends over 16 amino acids. Germline loops: CDR1 MNHEY, CDR2 SMNVEV (reference sequence).

The J gene is TRBJ1-1, the V gene TRBV19; 7 bases line up with TRBD1. The V segment lost 3 bases and the J segment 3 bases; nucleotides outside the gene matches: 4. There are 14 residues in the CDR3. The germline V gene has CDR1 LNHDA and CDR2 SQIVND (reference sequence). Written as DNA, the CDR3 is TGTGCCAGTAGTATGGGGCAGGGGGACACTGAAGCTTTCTTT. This codes for CASSMGQGDTEAFF.

The chain has TRBV7-9 and TRBJ2-6; D possibly uses TRBD1 or TRBD2 (6 bases each). Trimming took off 5 bases at V and 3 bases at J, with 17 bases between the two ends. This CDR3 contains 17 residues. Germline V gene data show CDR1 as SEHNR and CDR2 as FQNEAQ (reference sequence). CDR3 nucleotide sequence: TGTGCCAGCAGCACGGGGGCGTTGAGTCGTGGGGCCAACGTCCTGACTTTC. Residues: CASSTGALSRGANVLTF.

The chain is built from TRBV5-1 and TRBJ2-5; 7 nucleotides align to TRBD2. Unmatched junction bases numbered 12, after V lost 5 bases and J lost 5 bases. CDR1 and CDR2 from the germline V gene are SGHRS and YFSETQ. This CDR3 has 15 residues. The CDR3 region is CASRTSGTNSETQYF. For the CDR3, the DNA is TGCGCCAGCAGAACCTCCGGGACTAATTCTGAGACCCAGTACTTC.

The rearrangement links TRBV7-9 to TRBJ2-1; 9 positions match TRBD2. The length of the CDR3 is 15 residues. V dropped 5 bases and J dropped 7; count of bases not matched to a gene: 9. Per the germline V gene, CDR1 is SEHNR and CDR2 is FQNEAQ (reference sequence). CDR3: CASSPLAGEGNEQFF. The CDR3 coding sequence is TGTGCCAGCAGCCCATTAGCGGGAGAGGGGAATGAGCAGTTCTTC.

CDR3: CAISALTSGNYEQYF. For the CDR3, the DNA is TGTGCCATCAGTGCCCTAACTAGCGGAAACTACGAGCAGTACTTC. The rearrangement links TRBV10-3 to TRBJ2-7, with 8 bases that match TRBD2. This CDR3 comprises 15 residues. The germline gives CDR1 ENHRY, CDR2 SYGVKD. Trimming took 4 bases from V and 3 from J; bases not matched to a gene: 8.

This clone was recorded once. Here the CDR3 DNA reads TGTGCCAGCAGCTTGACAGGGGGGAACTACGAGCAGTACTTC. It codes for CASSLTGGNYEQYF. The chain combines TRBV7-3 with TRBJ2-7, with 9 bases identical to TRBD1. V lost 3 bases to trimming and J lost 3 bases; unmatched junction nucleotides: 3. Germline CDR1 and CDR2: SGHTA and FQGTGA. This CDR3 spans 14 amino acids.

The J gene is TRBJ2-1, the V gene TRBV9, with 8 positions matching TRBD2. The CDR3 covers 17 residues. The germline CDR1 and CDR2 sequences are SGDLS and YYNGEE. Losses at the gene ends were 3 bases for V and 0 bases for J; bases not matched to a gene: 8. The CDR3 nucleotides read TGTGCCAGCAGCGCGTACCTCAGCGGGAGCTCCTACAATGAGCAGTTCTTC. As protein: CASSAYLSGSSYNEQFF.